A single sample is the source of the 3 T cell receptor beta chains below, sequenced in a study of control samples from healthy donors and cancer patients. Measured with immunoSEQ multiplex PCR; TCRdb has only the in-frame clones, and not every one. The sample gives around 70,000 clones, over 75% of which show up once; 2% to 2.5% is in the top ten. The specimen sequenced was PBMCs. The receptors come from a woman in her forties or fifties with head and neck cancer.

This sequence joins TRBV6-4 and TRBJ2-5, with 8 bases matching TRBD2. Germline V gene sequence: CDR1 MRHNA, CDR2 SNTAGT. CDR3 length: 14 residues. V shed 4 bases and J 4 bases; nucleotides not matched to a gene: 5. CDR3 nucleotides: TGTGCCAGCAGTGCGGGGGGGCCGGGAGAGACCCAGTACTTC. This gives the protein CASSAGGPGETQYF.

Worth noting for this clone: The junction and the germline gene differ at one end; a read error may be behind it. V usage is TRBV19 and J usage is TRBJ1-6; unclear D gene. The CDR3 has 14 amino acids. CDR1 and CDR2 (germline): LNHDA, SQIVND (reference sequence). CDR3 protein: CASSAGPYNSPLHF. DNA for the CDR3: TGTGCCAGTAGTGCCGGACCTTATAATTCACCCCTCCATTTT.

This chain links TRBV28 with TRBJ2-1, with a weak D call TRBD1 (6 bases). CDR1 and CDR2 (germline): MDHEN, SYDVKM. V was shortened by 7 bases and J by 3 bases, with 10 bases between the two germline ends. This CDR3 is built from 13 residues. The CDR3 bases are TGTGCCAGCAATGGGGGCTACTACAATGAGCAGTTCTTC. It translates to CASNGGYYNEQFF.